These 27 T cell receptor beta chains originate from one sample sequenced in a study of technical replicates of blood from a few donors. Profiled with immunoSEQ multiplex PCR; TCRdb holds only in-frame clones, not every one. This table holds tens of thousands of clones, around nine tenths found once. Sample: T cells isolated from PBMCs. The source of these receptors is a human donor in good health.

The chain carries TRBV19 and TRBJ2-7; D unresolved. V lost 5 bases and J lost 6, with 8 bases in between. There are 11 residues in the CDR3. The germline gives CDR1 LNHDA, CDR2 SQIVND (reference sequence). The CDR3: CASSWLSEQYF. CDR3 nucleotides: TGTGCCAGTAGTTGGCTCTCCGAGCAGTACTTC.

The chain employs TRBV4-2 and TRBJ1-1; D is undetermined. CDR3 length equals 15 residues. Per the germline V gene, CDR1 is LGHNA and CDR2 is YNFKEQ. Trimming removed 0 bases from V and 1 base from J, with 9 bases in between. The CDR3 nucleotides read TGTGCCAGCAGCCAAGATGGTAGAGGGAACACTGAAGCTTTCTTT. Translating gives CASSQDGRGNTEAFF.

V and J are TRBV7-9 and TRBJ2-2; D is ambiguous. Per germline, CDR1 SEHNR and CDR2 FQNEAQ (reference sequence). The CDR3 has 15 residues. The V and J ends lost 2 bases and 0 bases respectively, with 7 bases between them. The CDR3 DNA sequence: TGTGCCAGCAGCTTACCGTTCGCGAACACCGGGGAGCTGTTTTTT. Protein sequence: CASSLPFANTGELFF.

This chain's CDR3 is CASSHFVSEGNEQFF. The CDR3 nucleotides read TGTGCCAGCAGCCATTTTGTTAGCGAGGGCAATGAGCAGTTCTTC. The chain recombines TRBV4-2 with TRBJ2-1; weak D call: TRBD2 (5 bases). The CDR3 consists of 15 residues. Germline values: CDR1 LGHNA, CDR2 YNFKEQ. V gave up 3 bases and J gave up 6 bases, with 15 bases separating them.

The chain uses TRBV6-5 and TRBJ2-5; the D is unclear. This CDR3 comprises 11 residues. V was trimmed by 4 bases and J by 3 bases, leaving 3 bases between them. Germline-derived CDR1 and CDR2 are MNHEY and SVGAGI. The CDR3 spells CASSSKETQYF. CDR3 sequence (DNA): TGTGCCAGCAGTTCCAAAGAGACCCAGTACTTC.

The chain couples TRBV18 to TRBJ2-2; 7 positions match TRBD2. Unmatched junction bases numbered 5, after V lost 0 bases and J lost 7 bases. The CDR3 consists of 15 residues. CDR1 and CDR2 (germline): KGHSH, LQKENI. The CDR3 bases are TGTGCCAGCTCACCACCAAAGCGGGGTAACGGGGAGCTGTTTTTT. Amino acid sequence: CASSPPKRGNGELFF.

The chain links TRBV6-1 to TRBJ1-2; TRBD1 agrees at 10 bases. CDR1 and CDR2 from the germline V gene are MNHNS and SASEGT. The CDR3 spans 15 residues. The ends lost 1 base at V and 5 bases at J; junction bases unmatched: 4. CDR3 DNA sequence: TGTGCCAGCAGTGAAGGCGGGGGACAGGGGTATGGCTACACCTTC. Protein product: CASSEGGGQGYGYTF.

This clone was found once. CDR3 loop: CASSLGQGPMATTF. The CDR3 DNA sequence: TGTGCCAGCAGTTTAGGGCAGGGCCCTATGGCTACTACCTTC. This rearrangement joins TRBV28 to TRBJ1-2, with a weak D call TRBD1 (5 bases). V was pared by 2 bases and J by 14 bases, with 21 bases between. This CDR3 has 14 residues. Germline CDR1 is MDHEN and CDR2 is SYDVKM.

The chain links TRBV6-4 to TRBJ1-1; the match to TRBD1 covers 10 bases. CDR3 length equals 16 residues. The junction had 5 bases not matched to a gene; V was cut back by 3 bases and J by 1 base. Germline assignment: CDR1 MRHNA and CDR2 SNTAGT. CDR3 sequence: CASSEETGGANTEAFF. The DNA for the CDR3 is TGTGCCAGCAGTGAGGAGACAGGGGGCGCGAACACTGAAGCTTTCTTT.

The CDR3 protein is CASSLFTGTYEQYF. CDR3 in DNA: TGTGCCAGCAGTCTTTTCACAGGTACCTACGAGCAGTACTTC. The V and J genes are TRBV27 and TRBJ2-7, with D maybe TRBD1 (5 bases). Germline V CDR1 and CDR2: MNHEY, SMNVEV (reference sequence). The length of the CDR3 is 14 residues. Trimming pared 5 bases from V and 2 bases from J, leaving 13 bases between.

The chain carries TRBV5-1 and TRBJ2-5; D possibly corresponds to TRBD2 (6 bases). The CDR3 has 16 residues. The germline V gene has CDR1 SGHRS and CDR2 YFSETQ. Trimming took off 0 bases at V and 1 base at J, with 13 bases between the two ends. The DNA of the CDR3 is TGCGCCAGCAGCTTGGCTGGGGGAGGCGGCCAAGAGACCCAGTACTTC. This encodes CASSLAGGGGQETQYF.

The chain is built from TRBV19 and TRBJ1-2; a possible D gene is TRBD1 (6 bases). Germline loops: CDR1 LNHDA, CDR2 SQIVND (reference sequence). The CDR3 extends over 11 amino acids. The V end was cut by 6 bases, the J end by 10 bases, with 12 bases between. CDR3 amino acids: CASSYRADYTF. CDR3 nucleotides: TGTGCCAGTAGCTACAGGGCGGACTACACCTTC.

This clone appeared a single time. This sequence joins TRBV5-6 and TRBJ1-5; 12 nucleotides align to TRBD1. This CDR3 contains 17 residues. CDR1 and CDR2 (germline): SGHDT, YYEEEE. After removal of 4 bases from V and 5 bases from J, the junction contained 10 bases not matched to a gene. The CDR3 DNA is TGTGCCAGCAGCCGGAACCCGGGACAGGGGGCCTATCAGCCCCAGCATTTT. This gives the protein CASSRNPGQGAYQPQHF.

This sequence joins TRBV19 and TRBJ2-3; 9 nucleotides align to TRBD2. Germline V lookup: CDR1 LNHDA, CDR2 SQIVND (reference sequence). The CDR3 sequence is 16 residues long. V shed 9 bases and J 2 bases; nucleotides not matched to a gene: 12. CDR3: CASSAAGGLLTDTQYF. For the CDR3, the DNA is TGTGCCAGCAGTGCAGCGGGGGGCCTCCTCACAGATACGCAGTATTTT.

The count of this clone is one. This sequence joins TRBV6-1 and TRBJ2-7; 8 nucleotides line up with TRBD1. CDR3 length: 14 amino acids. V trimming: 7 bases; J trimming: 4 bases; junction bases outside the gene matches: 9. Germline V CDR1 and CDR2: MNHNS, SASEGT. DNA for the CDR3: TGTGCCAGCACCTCAACAGGGGGGTCATACGAGCAGTACTTC. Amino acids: CASTSTGGSYEQYF.

The CDR3: CASSEIGAEAETQYF. In DNA, the CDR3 is TGTGCCAGCAGTGAGATAGGGGCTGAGGCGGAGACCCAGTACTTC. V gene TRBV6-1 combines with J gene TRBJ2-5, with a possible D match to TRBD1 (5 bases). The germline V gene has CDR1 MNHNS and CDR2 SASEGT. V was trimmed by 3 bases and J by 5 bases, leaving 16 bases between them. The CDR3 has 15 amino acids.

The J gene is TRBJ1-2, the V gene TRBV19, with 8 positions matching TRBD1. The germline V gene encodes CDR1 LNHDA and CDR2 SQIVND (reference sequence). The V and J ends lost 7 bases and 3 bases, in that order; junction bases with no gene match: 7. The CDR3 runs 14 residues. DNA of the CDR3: TGTGCCAGTACCCCAGGGACAGGAGACTATGGCTACACCTTC. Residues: CASTPGTGDYGYTF.

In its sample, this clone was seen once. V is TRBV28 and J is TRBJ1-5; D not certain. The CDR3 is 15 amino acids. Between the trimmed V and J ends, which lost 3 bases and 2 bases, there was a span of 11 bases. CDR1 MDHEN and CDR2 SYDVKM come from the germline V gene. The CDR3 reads CASSFGYGGNQPQHF. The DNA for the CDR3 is TGTGCCAGCAGTTTTGGTTACGGGGGCAATCAGCCCCAGCATTTT.

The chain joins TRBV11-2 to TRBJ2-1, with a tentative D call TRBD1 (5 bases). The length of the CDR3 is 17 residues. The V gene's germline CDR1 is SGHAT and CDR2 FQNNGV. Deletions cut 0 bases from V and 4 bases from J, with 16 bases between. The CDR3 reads CASSLEGLGRGYNEQFF. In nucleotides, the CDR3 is TGTGCCAGCAGCTTAGAAGGCCTTGGTAGGGGATACAATGAGCAGTTCTTC.

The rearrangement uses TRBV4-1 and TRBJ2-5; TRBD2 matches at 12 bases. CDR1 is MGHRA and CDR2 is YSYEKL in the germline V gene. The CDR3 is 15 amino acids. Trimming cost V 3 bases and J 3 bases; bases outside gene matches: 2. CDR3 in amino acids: CASSQRLAGEETQYF. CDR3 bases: TGCGCCAGCAGCCAGAGACTAGCGGGGGAAGAGACCCAGTACTTC.

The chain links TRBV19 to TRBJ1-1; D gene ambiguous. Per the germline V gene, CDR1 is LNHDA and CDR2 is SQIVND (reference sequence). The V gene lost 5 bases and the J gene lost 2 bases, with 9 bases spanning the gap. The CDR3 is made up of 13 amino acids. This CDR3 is CASSREGNTEAFF. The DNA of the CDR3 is TGTGCCAGTAGTCGAGAGGGAAACACTGAAGCTTTCTTT.

This CDR3 reads CASSLMGGDLNTQYF. DNA for the CDR3: TGTGCCAGCAGCTTGATGGGGGGAGACTTAAATACGCAGTATTTT. V usage is TRBV7-9 and J usage is TRBJ2-3; maybe TRBD2 (6 bases). The CDR3 covers 15 residues. V was pared by 3 bases and J by 7 bases, with 17 bases between. Germline CDR1 reads SEHNR; CDR2 reads FQNEAQ (reference sequence).

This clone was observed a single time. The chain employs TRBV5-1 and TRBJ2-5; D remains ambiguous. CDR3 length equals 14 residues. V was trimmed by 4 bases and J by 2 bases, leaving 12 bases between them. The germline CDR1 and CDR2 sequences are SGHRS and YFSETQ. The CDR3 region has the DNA TGCGCCAGCAGCCTTTATCTAGGACAAGAGACCCAGTACTTC. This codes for CASSLYLGQETQYF.

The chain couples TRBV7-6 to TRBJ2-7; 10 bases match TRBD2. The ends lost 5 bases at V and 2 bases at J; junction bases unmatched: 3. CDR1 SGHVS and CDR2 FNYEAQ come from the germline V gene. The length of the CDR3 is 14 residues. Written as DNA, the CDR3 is TGTGCCAGCAGCCGAGGACTAGCGGCCTACGAGCAGTACTTC. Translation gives CASSRGLAAYEQYF.

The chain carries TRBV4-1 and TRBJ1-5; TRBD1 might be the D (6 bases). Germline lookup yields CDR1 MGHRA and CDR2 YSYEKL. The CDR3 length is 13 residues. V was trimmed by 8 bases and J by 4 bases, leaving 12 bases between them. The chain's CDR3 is CASGHGQNQPQHF. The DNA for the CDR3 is TGCGCCAGCGGACACGGACAGAATCAGCCCCAGCATTTT.

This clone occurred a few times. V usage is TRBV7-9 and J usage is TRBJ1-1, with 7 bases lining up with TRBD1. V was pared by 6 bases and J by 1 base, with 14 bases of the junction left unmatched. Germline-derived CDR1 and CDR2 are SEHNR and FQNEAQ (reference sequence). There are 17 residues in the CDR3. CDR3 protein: CASRAASGTEKNTEAFF. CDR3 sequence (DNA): TGTGCCAGCAGAGCAGCCTCCGGGACAGAAAAGAACACTGAAGCTTTCTTT.

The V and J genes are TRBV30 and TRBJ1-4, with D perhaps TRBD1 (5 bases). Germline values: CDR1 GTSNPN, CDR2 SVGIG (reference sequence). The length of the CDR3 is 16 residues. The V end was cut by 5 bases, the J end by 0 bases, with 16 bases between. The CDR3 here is CAWGPPQGSTNEKLFF. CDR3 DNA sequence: TGTGCCTGGGGGCCCCCCCAGGGCTCAACTAATGAAAAACTGTTTTTT.